Listed below are T cell receptor beta chains from one sample, sequenced in a study of blood T cell repertoires in COVID-19. Profiled with immunoSEQ multiplex PCR; TCRdb holds only in-frame clones, not every one. This sample has under 300,000 clones; 88% occur once, and the top ten carry 2% to 2.5%. The sequenced sample was PBMCs or T cells enriched from blood (not recorded which). The origin of the receptors is a woman in her sixties or seventies in a cohort exposed to, infected with or recovered from COVID-19 (not recorded which). Each CDR3 is given with its conserved first and last residue. Each record gives: V gene, J gene, CDR3 protein.

TRBV7-2	TRBJ2-1	CASSLLAGDRYEQFF
TRBV4-1	TRBJ1-2	CASSQDRGTYGYTF
TRBV7-8	TRBJ2-1	CASSPSGRSLVSYNEQFF
TRBV4-1	TRBJ2-7	CASSPTGTSRGEQYF
TRBV4-3	TRBJ2-7	CASSQSTSGVYEQYF
TRBV2	TRBJ1-1	CASHRITGYNVAAFF
TRBV19	TRBJ2-3	CASSPESPRTQYF
TRBV9	TRBJ1-4	CASSVSGQAEKLFF
TRBV5-4	TRBJ1-2	CASSPGQPIYGYTF
TRBV7-9	TRBJ2-3	CASSLRRGSADTQYF
TRBV30	TRBJ1-2	CAWSRDRNYGYTF
TRBV27	TRBJ2-7	CASSLIGTGPYEQYF
TRBV7-9	TRBJ2-5	CASSKGQGSQETQYF
TRBV5-4	TRBJ2-2	CASSTGLTNTGELFF
TRBV2	TRBJ2-3	CASGTSGIKSTDTQYF
TRBV2	TRBJ2-7	CASSFRGTGPKGPHF
TRBV4-1	TRBJ1-4	CASSARDRGNEKLFF
TRBV29-1	TRBJ1-2	CSVERATNYGYTF
TRBV14	TRBJ1-2	CASSETRELNYGYTF